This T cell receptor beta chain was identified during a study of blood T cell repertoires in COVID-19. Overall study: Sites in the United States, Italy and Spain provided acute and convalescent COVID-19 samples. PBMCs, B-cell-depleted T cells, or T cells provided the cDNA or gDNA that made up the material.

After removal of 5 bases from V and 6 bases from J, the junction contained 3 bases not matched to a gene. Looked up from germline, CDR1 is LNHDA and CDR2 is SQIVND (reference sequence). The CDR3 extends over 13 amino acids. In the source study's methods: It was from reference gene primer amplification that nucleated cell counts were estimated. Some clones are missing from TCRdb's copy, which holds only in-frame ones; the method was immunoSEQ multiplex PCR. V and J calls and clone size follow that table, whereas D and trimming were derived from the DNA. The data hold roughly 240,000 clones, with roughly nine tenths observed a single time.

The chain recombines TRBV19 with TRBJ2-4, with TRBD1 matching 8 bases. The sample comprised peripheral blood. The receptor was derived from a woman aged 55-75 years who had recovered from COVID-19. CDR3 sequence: CASSFGQGNIQYF. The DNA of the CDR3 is TGTGCCAGTAGTTTCGGACAGGGAAACATTCAGTACTTC. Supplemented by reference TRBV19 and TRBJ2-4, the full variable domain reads DGGITQSPKYLFRKEGQNVTLSCEQNLNHDAMYWYRQDPGQGLRLIYYSQIVNDFQKGDIAEGYSVSREKKESFPLTVTSAQKNPTAFYLCASSFGQGNIQYFGAGTRLSVL.